A single sample gave rise to the 30 T cell receptor beta chains below, sequenced in a study of blood T cell repertoires in COVID-19. Sequenced by immunoSEQ multiplex PCR; TCRdb stores in-frame clones only, minus some. Among some 140,000 clones listed, about four fifths were seen once. The sample consisted of PBMCs or T cells enriched from blood (not recorded which). These TCRs come from a man aged 45-60 years who had recovered from COVID-19.

The genes are TRBV5-6 and TRBJ2-3; weak D call: TRBD1 (5 bases). The germline V gene has CDR1 SGHDT and CDR2 YYEEEE. The V end was cut by 3 bases, the J end by 2 bases, with 10 bases between. There are 14 residues in the CDR3. CDR3 amino acids: CASSSRQITDTQYF. CDR3 bases: TGTGCCAGCAGCTCCCGACAGATCACAGATACGCAGTATTTT.

This clone has at least ten counts. This chain joins TRBV6-5 and TRBJ2-7; no clear D gene. The CDR3 covers 14 residues. Germline V gene data show CDR1 as MNHEY and CDR2 as SVGAGI. Trimming removed 0 bases from V and 2 bases from J, with 8 bases in between. In DNA, the CDR3 is TGTGCCAGCAGTTACTCGCGGTCGACCTACGAGCAGTACTTC. Translating it yields CASSYSRSTYEQYF.

This clone was recorded once. CDR3: CASSGETGHLEQYF. The CDR3 DNA sequence: TGTGCCAGCAGCGGTGAGACAGGGCATCTTGAGCAGTACTTC. The V call is TRBV9, the J call TRBJ2-7; 7 nucleotides match TRBD1. Germline values: CDR1 SGDLS, CDR2 YYNGEE. The CDR3 has 14 amino acids. V was clipped by 3 bases and J by 7 bases; unmatched bases: 10.

This clone was detected a few times. At one boundary the junction diverges from the germline segment, which might be a read error. The chain couples TRBV18 to TRBJ1-2; D is unresolved. Germline V gene sequence: CDR1 KGHSH, CDR2 LQKENI. The length of the CDR3 is 13 residues. In nucleotides, the CDR3 is TGTGCCAGCTCACCATTGCTTATGGAGGGCGAGAACTTC. Amino acid sequence: CASSPLLMEGENF.

The J gene is TRBJ1-5, the V gene TRBV5-6, with D possibly being TRBD1 (6 bases). Per germline, CDR1 SGHDT and CDR2 YYEEEE. The CDR3 loop spans 14 amino acids. V lost 1 base to trimming and J lost 5 bases, with 10 bases between them. The CDR3 bases are TGTGCCAGCAGCTTGCGGGGGGCGCATCAGCCCCAGCATTTT. Translated, it gives CASSLRGAHQPQHF. Filled out from reference TRBV5-6 and TRBJ1-5, the complete variable domain reads DAGVTQSPTHLIKTRGQQVTLRCSPKSGHDTVSWYQQALGQGPQFIFQYYEEEERQRGNFPDRFSGHQFPNYSSELNVNALLLGDSALYLCASSLRGAHQPQHFGDGTRLSIL.

This clone was found a few times. The chain uses TRBV11-1 and TRBJ1-6, with 8 bases fitting TRBD1. V trimming: 4 bases; J trimming: 5 bases; junction bases outside the gene matches: 4. The CDR3 spans 15 residues. Germline V gene lookup returns CDR1 SGHAT and CDR2 FQDESV (reference sequence). The CDR3 loop reads CASSSWTGNNSPLHF. CDR3 DNA sequence: TGTGCCAGCAGCTCCTGGACAGGGAATAATTCACCCCTCCACTTT.

The CDR3 spells CAISVGPQGGNSPLHF. Here the CDR3 DNA reads TGTGCCATCAGTGTAGGCCCACAGGGGGGTAATTCACCCCTCCACTTT. The chain couples TRBV10-3 to TRBJ1-6, with 8 bases matching TRBD1. J lost 6 bases, V lost 4 bases, and 8 bases had no gene match. Germline lookup yields CDR1 ENHRY and CDR2 SYGVKD. CDR3 length equals 16 residues.

Only one count was recorded for this clone. The chain recombines TRBV24-1 with TRBJ2-1; 8 bases align to TRBD1. Germline V gene data show CDR1 as KGHDR and CDR2 as SFDVKD. This CDR3 is built from 17 residues. The J segment lost 6 bases and the V segment lost 4 bases, leaving 13 bases of the junction unmatched. CDR3 coding DNA: TGTGCCACCAGTGACCCCTCAGGGGGCCACCGGATCAATGAGCAGTTCTTC. The encoded protein is CATSDPSGGHRINEQFF.

This clone was seen just once. The J gene is TRBJ2-7, the V gene TRBV4-1, with D possibly TRBD2 on 6 matching bases. The V gene lost 0 bases and the J gene lost 4 bases, with 19 bases spanning the gap. Germline V gene data show CDR1 as MGHRA and CDR2 as YSYEKL. The CDR3 sequence is 17 residues long. The CDR3 is CASSQDEASQAGYEQYF. The CDR3, as DNA: TGCGCCAGCAGCCAAGATGAAGCTTCACAGGCGGGGTACGAGCAGTACTTC.

The chain links TRBV7-6 to TRBJ1-1; no clear D gene. There are 13 residues in the CDR3. The ends were cut back, 4 bases at V and 1 base at J, with 7 bases in the middle. Per the germline V gene, CDR1 is SGHVS and CDR2 is FNYEAQ. CDR3 nucleotide sequence: TGTGCCAGCAGCTCGGGATCGAACACTGAAGCTTTCTTT. Protein product: CASSSGSNTEAFF. Supplemented by reference TRBV7-6 and TRBJ1-1, the full variable domain reads GAGVSQSPRYKVTKRGQDVALRCDPISGHVSLYWYRQALGQGPEFLTYFNYEAQQDKSGLPNDRFSAERPEGSISTLTIQRTEQRDSAMYRCASSSGSNTEAFFGQGTRLTVV.

The chain employs TRBV19 and TRBJ1-2, with 10 bases aligning to TRBD1. The ends lost 11 bases at V and 3 bases at J; junction bases unmatched: 6. The CDR3 consists of 13 residues. The germline V gene has CDR1 LNHDA and CDR2 SQIVND (reference sequence). The CDR3 DNA reads TGTGCCGGTCAAGGACAGGGGGACTATGGCTACACCTTC. It translates to CAGQGQGDYGYTF.

This chain joins TRBV7-2 and TRBJ1-5; TRBD1 matches at 9 bases. Per germline, CDR1 SGHTA and CDR2 FQGNSA. Trimming took 5 bases from V and 5 from J; bases not matched to a gene: 7. CDR3 length equals 15 residues. CDR3 protein: CASSAQGARDQPQHF. The CDR3 DNA sequence: TGTGCCAGCAGCGCACAGGGGGCGAGGGATCAGCCCCAGCATTTT.

This clone was seen a single time. The chain joins TRBV24-1 to TRBJ2-3, with 9 positions matching TRBD2. CDR1 is KGHDR, CDR2 SFDVKD, per germline. CDR3 size: 17 residues. V trimming: 0 bases; J trimming: 3 bases; junction bases outside the gene matches: 6. The DNA of the CDR3 is TGTGCCACCAGTGATTTGAAGGCGGGGGGGCTAACAGATACGCAGTATTTT. Protein product: CATSDLKAGGLTDTQYF.

The V call is TRBV25-1, the J call TRBJ1-1, with TRBD1 as a possible D gene (5 bases). The CDR3 length is 15 residues. Looked up from germline, CDR1 is MGHDK and CDR2 is SYGVNS. V was shortened by 5 bases and J by 5 bases, with 18 bases between the two germline ends. For the CDR3, the DNA is TGTGCCAGCAGTTCAACCAGGTCTGGGGCGACTGAAGCTTTCTTT. Translating it yields CASSSTRSGATEAFF. The variable domain in full, with the rest retrieved from reference TRBV25-1 and TRBJ1-1, is EADIYQTPRYLVIGTGKKITLECSQTMGHDKMYWYQQDPGMELHLIHYSYGVNSTEKGDLSSESTVSRIRTEHFPLTLESARPSHTSQYLCASSSTRSGATEAFFGQGTRLTVV.

The V call is TRBV5-4, the J call TRBJ1-6; 10 bases are a match to TRBD1. V lost 0 bases, J lost 10 bases, and 7 bases stayed unmatched. CDR3 length equals 16 residues. Germline CDR1 reads SGHNT; CDR2 reads YYREEE (reference sequence). DNA for the CDR3: TGTGCCAGCAGCTTGGCCGAGGGACAGGGGTTCTCACCCCTCCACTTT. Translating it yields CASSLAEGQGFSPLHF.

The CDR3 sequence: CASSPRQGSGEKLFF. CDR3 bases: TGTGCCAGCAGCCCTAGACAGGGGTCGGGTGAAAAACTGTTTTTT. V is TRBV7-9 and J is TRBJ1-4; 8 bases are a match to TRBD1. The germline gives CDR1 SEHNR, CDR2 FQNEAQ (reference sequence). This CDR3 is built from 15 residues. V lost 5 bases, J lost 7 bases, and 9 bases stayed unmatched.

This clone showed up just a few times. The chain carries TRBV5-1 and TRBJ2-5, with 11 positions matching TRBD2. This CDR3 is 16 amino acids long. Losses at the gene ends were 0 bases for V and 2 bases for J; bases not matched to a gene: 3. Germline V gene data show CDR1 as SGHRS and CDR2 as YFSETQ. CDR3 nucleotide sequence: TGCGCCAGCAGCTTGGGGCCTAGCGGGGGGCAAGAGACCCAGTACTTC. Protein product: CASSLGPSGGQETQYF.

The chain employs TRBV10-3 and TRBJ1-2; possible D gene TRBD1, 5 bases. The germline V gene has CDR1 ENHRY and CDR2 SYGVKD. V was pared by 11 bases and J by 7 bases, with 20 bases between. There are 13 residues in the CDR3. This chain's CDR3 is CARPVRDRGGYTF. DNA of the CDR3: TGTGCCCGCCCCGTCCGAGATAGGGGTGGCTACACCTTC.

The chain uses TRBV7-2 and TRBJ2-4, with 11 bases matching TRBD1. Germline-derived CDR1 and CDR2 are SGHTA and FQGNSA. V gave up 5 bases and J gave up 1 base; unmatched junction bases: 10. The CDR3 extends over 18 amino acids. CDR3 nucleotide sequence: TGTGCCAGCAGCCCGGACAGGGGGCGAAGAGGGGCCAAAAACATTCAGTACTTC. It translates to CASSPDRGRRGAKNIQYF.

This clone was counted a single time. The CDR3 coding sequence is TGTGCCAGCAGCTTTGACGGGGGTTCCGGGGAGCTGTTTTTT. Translated: CASSFDGGSGELFF. J is TRBJ2-2 and V is TRBV11-3; D is perhaps TRBD2 (6 bases). V lost 3 bases and J 6 bases, leaving 11 bases between the germline ends. The CDR3 length is 14 residues. Germline CDR1 reads SGHNT; CDR2 reads YENEEA.

The J gene is TRBJ1-4, the V gene TRBV7-2; 7 bases agree with TRBD1. This CDR3 is built from 14 residues. CDR1 is SGHTA, CDR2 FQGNSA, per germline. The ends lost 5 bases at V and 7 bases at J; junction bases unmatched: 7. The CDR3 DNA is TGTGCCAGCAGCCCTCAGGGGGGTGGTGAAAAACTGTTTTTT. Amino acid sequence: CASSPQGGGEKLFF.

The chain employs TRBV2 and TRBJ1-1; no firm D call. The CDR3 has 14 amino acids. The V gene lost 2 bases and the J gene lost 5 bases, with 12 bases spanning the gap. In germline, CDR1 is SNHLY, CDR2 FYNNEI. CDR3 loop: CASSEREKRTEAFF. The CDR3 bases are TGTGCCAGCAGTGAACGGGAAAAAAGGACTGAAGCTTTCTTT. The full variable domain, its missing parts supplied by reference TRBV2 and TRBJ1-1, is EPEVTQTPSHQVTQMGQEVILRCVPISNHLYFYWYRQILGQKVEFLVSFYNNEISEKSEIFDDQFSVERPDGSNFTLKIRSTKLEDSAMYFCASSEREKRTEAFFGQGTRLTVV.

In this sample, this clone turned up a few times. The V gene is TRBV10-3, the J gene TRBJ2-1, with D unresolved. The CDR3 has 15 amino acids. The V end lost 0 bases, the J end lost 6 bases, and 12 bases lay between the germline ends. CDR1 is ENHRY, CDR2 SYGVKD, per germline. Here the CDR3 reads CAISESLARGNEQFF. For the CDR3, the DNA is TGTGCCATCAGTGAGTCGTTAGCCCGCGGCAATGAGCAGTTCTTC.

This clone came up a few times. CDR3 DNA: TGTGCCAGCACACAGTGGGGCACAGATACGCAGTATTTT. This sequence encodes CASTQWGTDTQYF. V and J are TRBV9 and TRBJ2-3; D not certain. Deletions cut 6 bases from V and 1 base from J, with 9 bases between. This CDR3 region has 13 residues. Germline V gene sequence: CDR1 SGDLS, CDR2 YYNGEE.

This clone was observed a single time. The rearrangement uses TRBV7-6 and TRBJ2-7; TRBD1 might be the D (6 bases). The CDR3 length is 15 residues. Deletions cut 3 bases from V and 0 bases from J, with 12 bases between. CDR1 and CDR2 (germline): SGHVS, FNYEAQ. The CDR3 bases are TGTGCCAGCAGCTTCGGACAGACCGGCTCCTACGAGCAGTACTTC. This sequence encodes CASSFGQTGSYEQYF. Combining the CDR3 with reference TRBV7-6 and TRBJ2-7 gives the whole variable domain GAGVSQSPRYKVTKRGQDVALRCDPISGHVSLYWYRQALGQGPEFLTYFNYEAQQDKSGLPNDRFSAERPEGSISTLTIQRTEQRDSAMYRCASSFGQTGSYEQYFGPGTRLTVT.

The genes are TRBV15 and TRBJ2-5; 11 bases match TRBD2. The CDR3 extends over 15 amino acids. The V gene's germline CDR1 is LNHNV and CDR2 YYDKDF (reference sequence). J lost 5 bases, V lost 4 bases, and 6 bases had no gene match. The CDR3 DNA is TGTGCCACCAGCAAGACTAGCGGGGTGTGGGAGACCCAGTACTTC. Protein: CATSKTSGVWETQYF.

The chain combines TRBV7-8 with TRBJ2-3, with D tentatively TRBD2 (5 bases). Germline V lookup: CDR1 SGHVS, CDR2 FQNEAQ. V lost 1 base and J lost 2, with 10 bases in between. The CDR3 sequence is 15 residues long. The CDR3 sequence is CASSLVRGNTDTQYF. In DNA, the CDR3 is TGTGCCAGCAGCTTAGTTCGGGGTAACACAGATACGCAGTATTTT.

This chain connects TRBV7-2 to TRBJ1-5; perhaps TRBD1 as D (5 bases). V was trimmed by 1 base and J by 6 bases, leaving 7 bases between them. There are 13 residues in the CDR3. CDR1 SGHTA and CDR2 FQGNSA come from the germline V gene. Here the CDR3 reads CASSLVGVQPQHF. DNA for the CDR3: TGTGCCAGCAGCTTAGTAGGGGTTCAGCCCCAGCATTTT.

This clone came up once. This rearrangement joins TRBV5-1 to TRBJ2-7, with TRBD2 identical over 8 bases. The CDR3 totals 15 residues. CDR1 is SGHRS and CDR2 is YFSETQ in the germline V gene. V trimming: 0 bases; J trimming: 4 bases; junction bases outside the gene matches: 6. The CDR3 here is CASSLDGTSLYEQYF. In nucleotides, the CDR3 is TGCGCCAGCAGCTTGGACGGGACTAGTCTGTACGAGCAGTACTTC.

The CDR3, as DNA: TGTGCCAGTAGTCCTCGGACAGGGGGCTTAGTGGGCAATCAGCCCCAGCATTTT. Protein: CASSPRTGGLVGNQPQHF. The chain carries TRBV19 and TRBJ1-5; TRBD1 agrees at 11 bases. J lost 2 bases, V lost 5 bases, and 11 bases had no gene match. This CDR3 region has 18 residues. The germline V gene has CDR1 LNHDA and CDR2 SQIVND (reference sequence).